This entry describes one TCR beta chain. At one of its ends the junction is not consistent with the germline gene, which may arise from a read error. This entry belongs to a study of blood T cell repertoires in COVID-19. Germline V gives CDR1 MNHEY, CDR2 SMNVEV (reference sequence). The CDR3 has 13 residues. Sequenced by immunoSEQ multiplex PCR; TCRdb stores in-frame clones only, minus some. The sample yields 350,000 to 400,000 clones, over 75% seen once. The J gene is TRBJ1-3, the V gene TRBV27, with D maybe TRBD1 (6 bases). The clonotype comes from a woman aged 25 to 39 with acute COVID-19. Source material: PBMCs or T cells enriched from blood (not recorded which). The CDR3 loop is CASSGTLGTTIYF. The CDR3 DNA follows: TGTGCCAGCAGCGGGACACTTGGAACCACCATATATTTT.